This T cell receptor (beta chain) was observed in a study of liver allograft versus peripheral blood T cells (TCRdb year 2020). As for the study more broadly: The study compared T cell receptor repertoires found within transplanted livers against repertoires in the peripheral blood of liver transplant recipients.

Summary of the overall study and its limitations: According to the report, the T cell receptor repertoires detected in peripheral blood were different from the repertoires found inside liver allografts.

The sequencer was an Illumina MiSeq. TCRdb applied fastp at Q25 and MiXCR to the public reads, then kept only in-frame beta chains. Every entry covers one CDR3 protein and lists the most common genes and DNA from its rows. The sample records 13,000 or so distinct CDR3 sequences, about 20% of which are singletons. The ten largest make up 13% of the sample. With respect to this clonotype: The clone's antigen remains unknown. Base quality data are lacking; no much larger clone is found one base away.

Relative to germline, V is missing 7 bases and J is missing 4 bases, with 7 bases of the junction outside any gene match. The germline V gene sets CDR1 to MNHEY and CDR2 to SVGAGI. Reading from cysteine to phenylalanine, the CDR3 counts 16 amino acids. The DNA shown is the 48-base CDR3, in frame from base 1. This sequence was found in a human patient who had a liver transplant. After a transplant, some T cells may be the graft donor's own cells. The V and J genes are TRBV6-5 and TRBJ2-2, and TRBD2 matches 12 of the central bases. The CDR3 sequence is CASKPSTSGGTGELFF. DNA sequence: TGTGCCAGCAAGCCTTCGACTAGCGGGGGCACCGGGGAGCTGTTTTTT.